Following are 30 T cell receptor beta chains from one sample sequenced in a study of blood T cell repertoires in COVID-19. TCRdb's table, derived via immunoSEQ multiplex PCR, lists solely in-frame clones and lacks some. There are over 60,000 clones in the sample; about 91% occur only once, and roughly 9.6% lies in the top ten. The sample comprised peripheral blood. These receptors originate from a man aged 80 or over with acute or convalescent COVID-19.

The CDR3 here is CASSFASEAFF. CDR3 coding DNA: TGTGCCAGCAGCTTCGCTAGTGAAGCTTTCTTT. The genes are TRBV5-6 and TRBJ1-1, with no clear D. Germline V CDR1 and CDR2: SGHDT, YYEEEE. The V gene lost 2 bases and the J gene lost 7 bases, with 6 bases spanning the gap. CDR3 length: 11 residues.

This clone was detected once. The gene calls are TRBV3-1 (or the pseudogene TRBV3-2) and TRBJ1-1; the match to TRBD1 covers 7 bases. The CDR3 is 14 residues long. The germline CDR1 and CDR2 sequences are LGHDT and YNNKEL (reference sequence). V shed 3 bases and J 3 bases; nucleotides not matched to a gene: 4. CDR3 in amino acids: CASSQTGQDTEAFF. In DNA form, the CDR3 reads TGTGCCAGCAGCCAGACAGGGCAAGACACTGAAGCTTTCTTT.

The chain couples TRBV3-1 (or the pseudogene TRBV3-2) to TRBJ2-3; 13 nucleotides align to TRBD2. The germline CDR1 and CDR2 sequences are LGHDT and YNNKEL (reference sequence). The V gene end was trimmed by 5 bases and the J gene end by 4 bases; junction bases not matched to a gene: 3. This CDR3 comprises 15 residues. CDR3 sequence reads: CASSATSGRADTQYF. DNA of the CDR3: TGTGCCAGCAGCGCAACTAGCGGGAGGGCAGATACGCAGTATTTT.

The CDR3 region has the DNA TGCGCCAGCAGCTTGAGGGGGCCCCCCTACGAGCAGTACTTC. Amino acid sequence: CASSLRGPPYEQYF. The chain recombines TRBV5-1 with TRBJ2-7, with 7 bases matching TRBD1. After removal of 1 base from V and 2 bases from J, the junction contained 3 bases not matched to a gene. Germline lookup yields CDR1 SGHRS and CDR2 YFSETQ. The CDR3 totals 14 residues.

This chain joins TRBV5-1 and TRBJ1-1; D uncertain. The length of the CDR3 is 15 residues. Trimming left V 6 bases short and J 11 bases short, with 26 bases between. Per germline, CDR1 SGHRS and CDR2 YFSETQ. The CDR3 here is CASKKEGGLTGTAFF. In DNA form, the CDR3 reads TGCGCCAGCAAAAAGGAGGGAGGATTAACGGGTACGGCTTTCTTT. Full variable domain (rest looked up from reference TRBV5-1 and TRBJ1-1): KAGVTQTPRYLIKTRGQQVTLSCSPISGHRSVSWYQQTPGQGLQFLFEYFSETQRNKGNFPGRFSGRQFSNSRSEMNVSTLELGDSALYLCASKKEGGLTGTAFFGQGTRLTVV.

The V gene is TRBV2, the J gene TRBJ1-5; perhaps TRBD1 as D (6 bases). The CDR3 has 15 amino acids. CDR1 is SNHLY and CDR2 is FYNNEI in the germline V gene. The ends were cut back, 4 bases at V and 4 bases at J, with 14 bases in the middle. The CDR3 nucleotides read TGTGCCAGCAGTGGGCAGGGGCTAACTAATCAGCCCCAGCATTTT. The encoded protein is CASSGQGLTNQPQHF.

This clone was observed a handful of times. The rearrangement uses TRBV19 and TRBJ1-4; D perhaps matches TRBD1 (5 bases). The CDR3 spans 14 residues. Germline CDR1 LNHDA, CDR2 SQIVND (reference sequence). V lost 7 bases and J lost 8, with 17 bases in between. Here the CDR3 DNA reads TGTGCCAGTATGAGGGGTTGGGACTCCGAAAAACTGTTTTTT. It yields the protein CASMRGWDSEKLFF.

The J gene is TRBJ2-7, the V gene TRBV3-1 (or the pseudogene TRBV3-2), with D possibly being TRBD2 (6 bases). Per germline, CDR1 LGHDT and CDR2 YNNKEL (reference sequence). Trimming pared 3 bases from V and 1 base from J, leaving 13 bases between. The CDR3 has 15 residues. The CDR3 DNA sequence: TGTGCCAGCAGCCAGACCCCCAGCGGGTCCTACGAGCAGTACTTC. Amino acids: CASSQTPSGSYEQYF.

The chain recombines TRBV3-1 (or the pseudogene TRBV3-2) with TRBJ2-7; 8 bases line up with TRBD1. Germline assignment: CDR1 LGHDT and CDR2 YNNKEL (reference sequence). The junction had 2 bases not matched to a gene; V was cut back by 1 base and J by 0 bases. This CDR3 region has 15 residues. As DNA, the CDR3 is TGTGCCAGCAGCCAAGGAGACAGGGGCTCCTACGAGCAGTACTTC. Translation: CASSQGDRGSYEQYF.

The V call is TRBV2, the J call TRBJ1-1; D not certain. This CDR3 has 13 residues. CDR1 is SNHLY and CDR2 is FYNNEI in the germline V gene. Trimming shortened V by 8 bases and J by 4 bases, and 14 bases separated the two germline ends. The CDR3 reads CASSREKRTEAFF. CDR3 DNA: TGTGCCAGCTCGAGGGAGAAGCGCACTGAAGCTTTCTTT.

This chain joins TRBV27 and TRBJ2-4; the match to TRBD2 covers 12 bases. This CDR3 region has 17 residues. Germline loops: CDR1 MNHEY, CDR2 SMNVEV (reference sequence). The ends lost 4 bases at V and 4 bases at J; junction bases unmatched: 8. The CDR3 protein is CASSSPLAGGLKNIQYF. CDR3 DNA: TGTGCCAGCAGTTCCCCCCTAGCGGGAGGGCTTAAAAACATTCAGTACTTC.

The V call is TRBV6-1, the J call TRBJ1-1; D gene uncertain. There are 14 residues in the CDR3. Germline CDR1 and CDR2: MNHNS and SASEGT. The V gene lost 3 bases and the J gene lost 7 bases, with 15 bases spanning the gap. CDR3 sequence (DNA): TGTGCCAGCAGTGAGGTCAGAACTAACCGTGAAGCTTTCTTT. It translates to CASSEVRTNREAFF.

This clone has only a few counts. The CDR3 spells CASSLEAGQGNQPQHF. The CDR3 bases are TGCGCCAGCAGCCTGGAGGCGGGGCAGGGCAATCAGCCCCAGCATTTT. This chain uses TRBV4-1 with TRBJ1-5, with D possibly matching TRBD1 (5 bases). Trimming took off 4 bases at V and 2 bases at J, with 15 bases between the two ends. This CDR3 has 16 amino acids. In germline, CDR1 is MGHRA, CDR2 YSYEKL.

The DNA for the CDR3 is TGTGCCAGCAGCCAAGAAAGATGGCTAGCGGGAAATGAGCAGTTCTTC. Translating gives CASSQERWLAGNEQFF. The chain recombines TRBV3-1 (or the pseudogene TRBV3-2) with TRBJ2-1; 9 positions agree with TRBD2. Germline assignment: CDR1 LGHDT and CDR2 YNNKEL (reference sequence). The CDR3 runs to 16 residues. The V gene end was trimmed by 0 bases and the J gene end by 7 bases; junction bases not matched to a gene: 7.

V usage is TRBV18 and J usage is TRBJ2-7; 9 bases fit TRBD2. The length of the CDR3 is 17 residues. Looked up from germline, CDR1 is KGHSH and CDR2 is LQKENI. Unmatched junction bases numbered 15, after V lost 2 bases and J lost 7 bases. As DNA, the CDR3 is TGTGCCAGCTCACCAGGGGCAGGAGCGGGAGGCCCTCGGGAGCAGTACTTC. This gives the protein CASSPGAGAGGPREQYF. The whole variable domain, filled in from reference TRBV18 and TRBJ2-7, reads NAGVMQNPRHLVRRRGQEARLRCSPMKGHSHVYWYRQLPEEGLKFMVYLQKENIIDESGMPKERFSAEFPKEGPSILRIQQVVRGDSAAYFCASSPGAGAGGPREQYFGPGTRLTVT.

The gene calls are TRBV5-6 and TRBJ2-3; the match to TRBD2 covers 13 bases. CDR1 and CDR2 from the germline V gene are SGHDT and YYEEEE. Trimming cost V 7 bases and J 6 bases; bases outside gene matches: 11. This CDR3 has 16 amino acids. This chain's CDR3 is CASGRTSGGLGDTQYF. The CDR3 region has the DNA TGTGCCAGCGGCCGGACTAGCGGGGGCCTTGGGGATACGCAGTATTTT.

V usage is TRBV4-1 and J usage is TRBJ1-2; a weak D match, TRBD1 (5 bases). Looked up from germline, CDR1 is MGHRA and CDR2 is YSYEKL. The CDR3 length is 16 residues. V was trimmed by 2 bases and J by 0 bases, leaving 13 bases between them. CDR3 region: CASSQLIRGSNYGYTF. CDR3 nucleotides: TGCGCCAGCAGCCAATTAATAAGGGGATCTAACTATGGCTACACCTTC.

This clone was picked up a small number of times. The chain is built from TRBV12-3 or TRBV12-4 and TRBJ2-2; D perhaps matches TRBD2 (6 bases). This CDR3 is 13 amino acids long. Trimming stripped 6 bases from V and 8 bases from J, with 13 bases between. The DNA of the CDR3 is TGTGCCAGCAGACGCCCGGGAGCGGGGGAGCTGTTTTTT. Its translation is CASRRPGAGELFF.

CDR3 amino acids: CASSLGGGTFQETQYF. The CDR3 DNA reads as TGTGCCAGCAGCTTAGGAGGCGGGACTTTCCAAGAGACCCAGTACTTC. The rearrangement uses TRBV11-2 and TRBJ2-5; TRBD2 is a possible D gene (6 bases). CDR3 length: 16 residues. Germline-derived CDR1 and CDR2 are SGHAT and FQNNGV. Trimming stripped 1 base from V and 1 base from J, with 13 bases between.

This clone was seen only once. The rearrangement links TRBV5-1 to TRBJ2-3; the D gene is possibly TRBD1 (6 bases). There are 14 residues in the CDR3. In germline, CDR1 is SGHRS, CDR2 YFSETQ. The germline V and J ends were trimmed by 6 bases and 0 bases, with 11 bases remaining between them. CDR3 DNA: TGCGCCAGCACCTCGGGACAAAGCACAGATACGCAGTATTTT. Protein sequence: CASTSGQSTDTQYF.

This clone was found once. This rearrangement joins TRBV4-1 to TRBJ1-2; D is ambiguous. Looked up from germline, CDR1 is MGHRA and CDR2 is YSYEKL. This CDR3 contains 14 residues. The V end was cut by 1 base, the J end by 6 bases, with 12 bases between. The CDR3 bases are TGCGCCAGCAGCCAAGTGGGCAGGTTCCATGGCTACACCTTC. Translating gives CASSQVGRFHGYTF.

This chain links TRBV20-1 with TRBJ2-3; no definite D call. The V end lost 3 bases, the J end lost 0 bases, and 10 bases lay between the germline ends. The CDR3 has 14 amino acids. Germline V gene sequence: CDR1 DFQATT, CDR2 SNEGSKA (reference sequence). CDR3 sequence reads: CSASDSPSTDTQYF. In DNA form, the CDR3 reads TGCAGTGCTAGTGACTCCCCTAGCACAGATACGCAGTATTTT.

The chain has TRBV5-5 and TRBJ2-1, with TRBD2 matching over 7 bases. Unmatched junction bases numbered 5, after V lost 5 bases and J lost 0 bases. Germline CDR1 and CDR2: SGHKS and YYEKEE (reference sequence). The CDR3 runs to 15 residues. CDR3 sequence: CASSFSGDSYNEQFF. The CDR3 nucleotides are TGTGCCAGCAGTTTCAGCGGGGACTCCTACAATGAGCAGTTCTTC.

In nucleotides, the CDR3 is TGTGCCAGCAGCTTGTCGGGGTTTCGGAACGGTGAGCAGTTCTTC. Its protein is CASSLSGFRNGEQFF. The chain couples TRBV2 to TRBJ2-1, with D tentatively TRBD2 (5 bases). The germline CDR1 and CDR2 sequences are SNHLY and FYNNEI. The germline V and J ends were trimmed by 6 bases and 9 bases, with 21 bases remaining between them. This CDR3 contains 15 residues.

The rearrangement joins TRBV5-4 to TRBJ1-6, with unresolved D. V lost 4 bases, J lost 7 bases, and 12 bases lay in between. The length of the CDR3 is 14 residues. The germline CDR1 and CDR2 sequences are SGHNT and YYREEE (reference sequence). The CDR3 sequence is CASSPAGLNSPLHF. The CDR3 DNA reads as TGTGCCAGCAGCCCAGCCGGGTTGAATTCACCCCTCCACTTT.

The chain has TRBV7-2 and TRBJ2-3; no firm D call. CDR1 and CDR2 (germline): SGHTA, FQGNSA. V gave up 1 base and J gave up 2 bases, with 10 bases separating them. The CDR3 covers 15 residues. In DNA, the CDR3 is TGTGCCAGCAGCTTAGGAGGAGATAACACAGATACGCAGTATTTT. This sequence encodes CASSLGGDNTDTQYF.

CDR3 protein: CASSIERGALREQFF. CDR3 coding DNA: TGTGCCAGTAGTATCGAGCGGGGTGCCCTCCGTGAGCAGTTCTTC. The V call is TRBV19, the J call TRBJ2-1, with 7 bases lining up with TRBD2. Germline CDR1 reads LNHDA; CDR2 reads SQIVND (reference sequence). The CDR3 has 15 residues. V lost 3 bases and J lost 9; bases outside the gene matches: 11.

The rearrangement uses TRBV10-1 and TRBJ2-3, with D possibly matching TRBD1 (6 bases). Germline CDR1 is WNHNN and CDR2 is SYGVQD (reference sequence). The CDR3 consists of 17 residues. Trimming shortened V by 0 bases and J by 1 base, and 14 bases separated the two germline ends. CDR3 amino acids: CASSESITGKRTDTQYF. The DNA of the CDR3 is TGCGCCAGCAGTGAGTCAATAACAGGGAAACGCACAGATACGCAGTATTTT.

V gene TRBV6-6 combines with J gene TRBJ1-3; 9 bases align to TRBD1. J gave up 3 bases and V 6 bases, and 6 bases lay outside the gene matches. The CDR3 loop spans 15 amino acids. CDR1 MNHNY and CDR2 SVGAGI come from the germline V gene (reference sequence). Here the CDR3 reads CASSHGQGSGNTIYF. As DNA, the CDR3 is TGTGCCAGCAGCCACGGACAGGGGAGTGGAAACACCATATATTTT.

This clone has only one observation. The chain has TRBV6-2 or TRBV6-3 and TRBJ1-4; D is unresolved. Germline V lookup: CDR1 MNHEY, CDR2 SVGEGT. V was trimmed by 4 bases and J by 14 bases, leaving 11 bases between them. This CDR3 is 11 amino acids long. The CDR3 region is CASSSASMLFF. The CDR3 DNA is TGTGCCAGCAGTTCAGCTAGTATGCTGTTTTTT.